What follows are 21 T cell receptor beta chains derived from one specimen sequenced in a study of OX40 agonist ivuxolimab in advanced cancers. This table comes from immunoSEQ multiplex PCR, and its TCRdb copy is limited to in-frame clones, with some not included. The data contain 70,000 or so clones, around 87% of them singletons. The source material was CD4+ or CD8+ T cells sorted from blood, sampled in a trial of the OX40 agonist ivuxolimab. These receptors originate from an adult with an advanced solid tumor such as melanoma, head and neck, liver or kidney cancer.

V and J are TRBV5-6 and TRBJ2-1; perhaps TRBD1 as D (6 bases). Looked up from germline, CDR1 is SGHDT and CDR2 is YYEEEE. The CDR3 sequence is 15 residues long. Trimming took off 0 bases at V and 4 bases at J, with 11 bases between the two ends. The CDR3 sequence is CASSLVGQQYNEQFF. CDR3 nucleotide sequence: TGTGCCAGCAGCTTGGTTGGACAGCAATACAATGAGCAGTTCTTC.

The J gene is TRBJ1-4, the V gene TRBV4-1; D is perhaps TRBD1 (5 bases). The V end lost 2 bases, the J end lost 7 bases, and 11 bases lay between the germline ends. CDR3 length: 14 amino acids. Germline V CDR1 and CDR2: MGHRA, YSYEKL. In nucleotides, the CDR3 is TGCGCCAGCAGCCAATGGGGGATGGGTGAAAAACTGTTTTTT. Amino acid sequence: CASSQWGMGEKLFF.

The CDR3 region has the DNA TGTGCCAGTAGTACCCTCGTGAGCTCCTACAATGAGCAGTTCTTC. Translated: CASSTLVSSYNEQFF. V gene TRBV19 combines with J gene TRBJ2-1; D not certain. Germline V CDR1 and CDR2: LNHDA, SQIVND (reference sequence). This CDR3 region has 15 residues. V lost 4 bases and J 0 bases, leaving 10 bases between the germline ends.

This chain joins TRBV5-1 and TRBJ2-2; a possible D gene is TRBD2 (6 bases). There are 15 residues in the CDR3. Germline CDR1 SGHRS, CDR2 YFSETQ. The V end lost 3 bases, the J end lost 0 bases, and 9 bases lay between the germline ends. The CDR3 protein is CASSSGTANTGELFF. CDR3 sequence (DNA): TGCGCCAGCAGCTCCGGGACTGCGAACACCGGGGAGCTGTTTTTT.

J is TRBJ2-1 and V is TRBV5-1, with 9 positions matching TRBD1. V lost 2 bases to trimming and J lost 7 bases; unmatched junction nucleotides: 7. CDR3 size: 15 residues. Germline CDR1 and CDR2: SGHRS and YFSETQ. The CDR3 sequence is CASSLLTGGGNEQFF. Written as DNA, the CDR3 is TGCGCCAGCAGCTTATTGACAGGGGGAGGGAATGAGCAGTTCTTC.

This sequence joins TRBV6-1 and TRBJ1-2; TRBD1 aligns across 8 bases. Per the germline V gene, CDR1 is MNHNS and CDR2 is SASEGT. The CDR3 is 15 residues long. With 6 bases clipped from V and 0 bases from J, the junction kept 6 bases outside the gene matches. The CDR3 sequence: CASRSGQAANYGYTF. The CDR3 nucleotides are TGTGCCAGCAGATCGGGACAGGCTGCTAACTATGGCTACACCTTC.

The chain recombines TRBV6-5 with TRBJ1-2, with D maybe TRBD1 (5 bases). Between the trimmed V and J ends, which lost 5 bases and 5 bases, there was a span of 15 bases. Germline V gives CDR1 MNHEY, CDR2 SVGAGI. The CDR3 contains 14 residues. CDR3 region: CASSPPRAPYGYTF. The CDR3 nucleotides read TGTGCCAGCAGTCCCCCCAGGGCACCTTATGGCTACACCTTC.

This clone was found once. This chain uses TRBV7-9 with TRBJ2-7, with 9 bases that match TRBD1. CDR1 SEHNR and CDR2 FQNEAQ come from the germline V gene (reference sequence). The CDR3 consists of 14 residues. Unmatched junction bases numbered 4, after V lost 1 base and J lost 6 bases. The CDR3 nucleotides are TGTGCCAGCAGCTTAGAAGGGACAGGGATCGAGCAGTACTTC. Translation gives CASSLEGTGIEQYF.

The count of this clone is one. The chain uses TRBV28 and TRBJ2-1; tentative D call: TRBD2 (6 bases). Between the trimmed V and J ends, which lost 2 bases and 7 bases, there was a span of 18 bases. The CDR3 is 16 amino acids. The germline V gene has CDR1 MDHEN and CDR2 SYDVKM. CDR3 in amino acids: CASSLGGAGWGNEQFF. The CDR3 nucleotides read TGTGCCAGCAGTTTAGGGGGAGCGGGCTGGGGGAATGAGCAGTTCTTC.

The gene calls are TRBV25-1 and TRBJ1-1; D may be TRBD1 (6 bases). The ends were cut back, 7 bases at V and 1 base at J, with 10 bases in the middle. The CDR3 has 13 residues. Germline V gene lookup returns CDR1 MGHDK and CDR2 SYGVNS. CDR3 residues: CASTQQGNTEAFF. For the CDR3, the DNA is TGTGCCAGCACCCAACAGGGGAACACTGAAGCTTTCTTT.

The CDR3 coding sequence is TGTGCCAGCAGCCAAGATGGGACAGGGAACCAAGAGACCCAGTACTTC. Its protein product is CASSQDGTGNQETQYF. V gene TRBV4-2 combines with J gene TRBJ2-5, with 9 bases lining up with TRBD1. Germline V lookup: CDR1 LGHNA, CDR2 YNFKEQ. CDR3 length: 16 residues. Trimming cost V 0 bases and J 0 bases; bases outside gene matches: 2.

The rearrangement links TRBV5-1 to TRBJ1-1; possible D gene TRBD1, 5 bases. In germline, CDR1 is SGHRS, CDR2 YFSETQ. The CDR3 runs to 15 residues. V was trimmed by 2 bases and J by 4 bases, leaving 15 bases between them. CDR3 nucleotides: TGCGCCAGCAGCTTAACAGGAAAGGCGGGCACTGAAGCTTTCTTT. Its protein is CASSLTGKAGTEAFF.

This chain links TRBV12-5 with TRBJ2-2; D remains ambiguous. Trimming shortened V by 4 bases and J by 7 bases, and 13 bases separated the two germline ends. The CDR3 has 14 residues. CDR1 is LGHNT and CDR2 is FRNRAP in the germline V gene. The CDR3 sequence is CASGSDGSHGELFF. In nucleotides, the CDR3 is TGTGCTAGTGGTTCGGACGGATCCCACGGGGAGCTGTTTTTT.

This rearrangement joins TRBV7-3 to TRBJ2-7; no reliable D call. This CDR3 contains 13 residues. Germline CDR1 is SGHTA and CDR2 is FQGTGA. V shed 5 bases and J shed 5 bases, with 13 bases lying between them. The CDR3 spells CASSLGPLNEQYF. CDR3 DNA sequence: TGTGCCAGCAGCCTGGGCCCTCTCAACGAGCAGTACTTC.

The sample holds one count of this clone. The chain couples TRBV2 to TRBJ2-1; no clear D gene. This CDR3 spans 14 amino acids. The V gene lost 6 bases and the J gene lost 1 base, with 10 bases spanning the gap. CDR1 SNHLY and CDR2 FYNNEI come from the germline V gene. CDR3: CASSSGQSYNEQFF. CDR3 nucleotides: TGTGCCAGCAGCTCCGGGCAGTCCTACAATGAGCAGTTCTTC. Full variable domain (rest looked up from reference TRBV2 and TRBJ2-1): EPEVTQTPSHQVTQMGQEVILRCVPISNHLYFYWYRQILGQKVEFLVSFYNNEISEKSEIFDDQFSVERPDGSNFTLKIRSTKLEDSAMYFCASSSGQSYNEQFFGPGTRLTVL.

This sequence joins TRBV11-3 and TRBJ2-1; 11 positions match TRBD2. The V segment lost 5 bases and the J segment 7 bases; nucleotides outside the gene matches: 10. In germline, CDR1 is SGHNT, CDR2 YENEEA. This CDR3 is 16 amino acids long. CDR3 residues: CASSPILAGVFNEQFF. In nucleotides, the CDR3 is TGTGCCAGCAGCCCAATACTAGCGGGAGTTTTTAATGAGCAGTTCTTC.

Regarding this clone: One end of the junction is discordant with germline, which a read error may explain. DNA for the CDR3: TGCAGTGCTAGAGATACGGGCGTTTTT. Protein product: CSARDTGVF. The J gene is TRBJ1-1, the V gene TRBV20-1, with unresolved D. Germline CDR1 reads DFQATT; CDR2 reads SNEGSKA (reference sequence). The CDR3 is made up of 9 amino acids.

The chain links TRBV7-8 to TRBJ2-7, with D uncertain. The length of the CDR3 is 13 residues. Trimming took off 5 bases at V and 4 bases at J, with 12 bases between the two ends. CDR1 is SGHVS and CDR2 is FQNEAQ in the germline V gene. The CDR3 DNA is TGTGCCAGCAGCCCAAGACTGGAATACGAGCAGTACTTC. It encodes CASSPRLEYEQYF. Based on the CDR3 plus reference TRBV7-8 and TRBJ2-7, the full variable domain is GAGVSQSPRYKVAKRGQDVALRCDPISGHVSLFWYQQALGQGPEFLTYFQNEAQLDKSGLPSDRFFAERPEGSVSTLKIQRTQQEDSAVYLCASSPRLEYEQYFGPGTRLTVT.

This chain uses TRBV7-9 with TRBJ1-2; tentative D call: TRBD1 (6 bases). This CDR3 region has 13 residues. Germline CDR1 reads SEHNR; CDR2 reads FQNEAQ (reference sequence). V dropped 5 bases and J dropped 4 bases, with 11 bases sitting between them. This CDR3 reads CASSTEGVYGYTF. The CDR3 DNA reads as TGTGCCAGCAGCACTGAGGGGGTCTATGGCTACACCTTC.

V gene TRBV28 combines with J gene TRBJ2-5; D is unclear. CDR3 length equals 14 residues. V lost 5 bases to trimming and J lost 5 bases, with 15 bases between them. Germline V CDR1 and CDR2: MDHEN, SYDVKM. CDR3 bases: TGTGCCAGCAGTACCCCCGGCCTGTCGGAGACCCAGTACTTC. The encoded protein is CASSTPGLSETQYF.

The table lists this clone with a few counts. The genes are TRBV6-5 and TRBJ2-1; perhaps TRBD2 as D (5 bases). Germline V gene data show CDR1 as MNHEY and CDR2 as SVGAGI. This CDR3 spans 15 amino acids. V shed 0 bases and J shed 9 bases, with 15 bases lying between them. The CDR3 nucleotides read TGTGCCAGCAGTTACTCGAGGGCTTTGGATGGTGAGCAGTTCTTC. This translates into CASSYSRALDGEQFF.